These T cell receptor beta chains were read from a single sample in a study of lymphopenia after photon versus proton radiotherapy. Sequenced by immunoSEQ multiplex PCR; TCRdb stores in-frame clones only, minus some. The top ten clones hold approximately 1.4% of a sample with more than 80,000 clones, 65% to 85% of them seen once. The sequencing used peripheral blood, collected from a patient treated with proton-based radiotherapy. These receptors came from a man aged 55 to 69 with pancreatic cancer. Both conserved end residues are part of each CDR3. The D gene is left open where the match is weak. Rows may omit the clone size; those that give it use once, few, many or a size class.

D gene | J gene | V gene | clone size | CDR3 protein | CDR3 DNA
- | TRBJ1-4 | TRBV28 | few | CASTPGSRNEKLFF | TGTGCCAGCACCCCTGGTAGCCGTAATGAAAAACTGTTTTTT
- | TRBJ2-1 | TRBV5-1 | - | CASSKGGPSYNEQFF | TGCGCCAGCAGCAAGGGGGGACCCTCCTACAATGAGCAGTTCTTC
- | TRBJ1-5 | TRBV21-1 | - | CASRTPGQGYQPQHF | TGTGCCAGCAGAACACCGGGACAGGGTTATCAGCCCCAGCATTTT
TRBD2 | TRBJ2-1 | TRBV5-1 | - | CASSLAQREGNEQFF | TGCGCCAGCAGCTTGGCTCAGCGGGAGGGTAATGAGCAGTTCTTC
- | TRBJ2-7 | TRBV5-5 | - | CASSLGGRALGEQYF | TGTGCCAGCAGCTTGGGCGGCAGGGCCTTGGGCGAGCAGTACTTC
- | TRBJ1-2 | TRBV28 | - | CASSAGVYGYTF | TGTGCCAGCAGTGCCGGAGTCTATGGCTACACCTTC
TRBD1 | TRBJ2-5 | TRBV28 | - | CASSGTVIQTQYF | TGTGCCAGCAGCGGGACAGTTATCCAGACCCAGTACTTC
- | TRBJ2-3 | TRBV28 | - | CASSPTDSDTQYF | TGTGCCAGCAGTCCGACGGACTCTGATACGCAGTATTTT
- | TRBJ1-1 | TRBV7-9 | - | CASSLLGGLSTEAFF | TGTGCCAGCAGCTTATTGGGGGGGCTTAGCACTGAAGCTTTCTTT
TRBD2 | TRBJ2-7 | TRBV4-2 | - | CASSQDREGSYEQYF | TGTGCCAGCAGCCAAGACAGGGAGGGTTCCTACGAGCAGTACTTC
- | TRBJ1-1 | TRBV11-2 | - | CASSLGGNTEAFF | TGTGCCAGCAGCTTAGGCGGAAACACTGAAGCTTTCTTT
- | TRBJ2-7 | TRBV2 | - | CASSESPNIYEQYF | TGTGCCAGCAGTGAATCCCCGAATATCTACGAGCAGTACTTC
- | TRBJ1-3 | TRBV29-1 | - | CTALVGNTIYF | TGCACCGCCCTGGTGGGAAACACCATATATTTT
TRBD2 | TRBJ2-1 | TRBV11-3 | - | CASSLSGSSYNEQFF | TGTGCCAGCAGCTTAAGCGGGAGCTCCTACAATGAGCAGTTCTTC
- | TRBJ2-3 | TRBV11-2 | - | CASSFRDKLGTDTQYF | TGTGCCAGCAGCTTCAGGGACAAGTTAGGCACAGATACGCAGTATTTT
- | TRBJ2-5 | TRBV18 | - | CASSPQQGVQETQYF | TGTGCCAGCTCACCACAGCAAGGGGTTCAAGAGACCCAGTACTTC
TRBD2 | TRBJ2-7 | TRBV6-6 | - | CASSFPISGRYEQYF | TGTGCCAGCAGTTTCCCAATTAGCGGGAGGTACGAGCAGTACTTC
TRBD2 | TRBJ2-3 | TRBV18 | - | CASSPLSGGFTDTQYF | TGTGCCAGCTCACCACTCTCGGGAGGATTCACAGATACGCAGTATTTT
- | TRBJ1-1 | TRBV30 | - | CAWSVGLSSTEAFF | TGTGCCTGGAGTGTAGGACTTTCCAGTACTGAAGCTTTCTTT
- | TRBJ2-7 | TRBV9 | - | CASSVGPSGSSYEQYF | TGTGCCAGCAGCGTAGGACCAAGCGGGTCCTCCTACGAGCAGTACTTC
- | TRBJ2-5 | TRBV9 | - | CASSAHGGFETQYF | TGTGCCAGCAGCGCGCACGGGGGTTTCGAGACCCAGTACTTC
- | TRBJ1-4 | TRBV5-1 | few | CASSLGTSNEKLFF | TGCGCCAGCAGCCTAGGGACGTCTAATGAAAAACTGTTTTTT
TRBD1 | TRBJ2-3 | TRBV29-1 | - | CSTRDRAFTSTDTQYF | TGCAGCACCCGGGACAGGGCATTTACTAGCACAGATACGCAGTATTTT
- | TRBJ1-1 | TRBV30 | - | CAWNRRGNTEAFF | TGTGCCTGGAATCGGCGGGGAAACACTGAAGCTTTCTTT
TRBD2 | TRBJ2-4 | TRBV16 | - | CASSQSLQPGGPKNIQYF | TGTGCCAGCAGCCAATCTTTGCAGCCGGGGGGACCAAAAAACATTCAGTACTTC
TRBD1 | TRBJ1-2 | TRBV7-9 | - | CASGGTGGMRRGYTF | TGTGCCAGCGGCGGGACAGGGGGCATGCGGCGAGGCTACACCTTC
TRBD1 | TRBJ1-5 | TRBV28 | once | CASSLTGASNQPQHF | TGTGCCAGCAGTTTAACAGGGGCTAGCAATCAGCCCCAGCATTTT
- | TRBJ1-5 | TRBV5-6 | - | CASSAQGYSQPQHF | TGTGCCAGCAGCGCACAGGGTTATAGTCAGCCCCAGCATTTT
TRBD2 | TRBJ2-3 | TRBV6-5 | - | CASSTQRDSTQYF | TGTGCCAGCAGTACCCAGCGGGATAGTACGCAGTATTTT
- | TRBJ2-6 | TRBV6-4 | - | CASVNNLGSGANVLTF | TGTGCCAGCGTAAATAACTTGGGCTCTGGGGCCAACGTCCTGACTTTC
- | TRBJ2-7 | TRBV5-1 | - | CASSPGNTDEQYF | TGCGCCAGCAGTCCAGGGAACACGGACGAGCAGTACTTC
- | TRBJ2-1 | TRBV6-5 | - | CASSYSPVTYNEQFF | TGTGCCAGCAGTTACTCTCCAGTGACCTACAATGAGCAGTTCTTC
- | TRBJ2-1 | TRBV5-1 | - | CASSLANEQFF | TGCGCCAGCAGCTTGGCGAATGAGCAGTTCTTC
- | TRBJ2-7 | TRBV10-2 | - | CASSEKFYEQYF | TGCGCCAGCAGTGAAAAGTTCTACGAGCAGTACTTC
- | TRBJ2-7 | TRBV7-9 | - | CASSWGRYEQYF | TGTGCCAGCAGCTGGGGACGGTACGAGCAGTACTTC
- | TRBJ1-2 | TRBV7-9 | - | CASSLYESYGYTF | TGTGCCAGCAGCTTATATGAGTCATATGGCTACACCTTC
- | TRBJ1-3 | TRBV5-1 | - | CASSLPGSSGNTIYF | TGCGCCAGCAGCTTGCCAGGGAGCTCTGGAAACACCATATATTTT
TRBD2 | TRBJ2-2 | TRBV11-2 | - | CASSRGLATNTGELFF | TGTGCCAGCAGCAGGGGACTAGCGACGAACACCGGGGAGCTGTTTTTT
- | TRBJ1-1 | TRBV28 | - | CATKDPNTEAFF | TGTGCCACCAAGGACCCGAACACTGAAGCTTTCTTT
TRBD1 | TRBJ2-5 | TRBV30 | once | CAWRTGQGASETQYF | TGTGCCTGGAGGACGGGACAGGGGGCAAGTGAGACCCAGTACTTC
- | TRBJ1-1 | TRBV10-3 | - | CAISGDGYTEAFF | TGTGCCATCAGCGGGGACGGATACACTGAAGCTTTCTTT
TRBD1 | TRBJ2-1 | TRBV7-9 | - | CASTGLGQVPNEQFF | TGTGCCAGCACCGGATTAGGACAGGTCCCCAATGAGCAGTTCTTC
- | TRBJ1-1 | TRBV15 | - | CATSTGTRAGRVSSRETEAFF | TGTGCCACCAGCACAGGGACCCGTGCGGGCAGGGTTTCATCACGGGAAACTGAAGCTTTCTTT
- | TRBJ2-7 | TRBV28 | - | CASSQGVSYEQYF | TGTGCCAGCAGCCAAGGGGTTTCCTACGAGCAGTACTTC
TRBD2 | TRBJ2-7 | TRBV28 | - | CASSILAGVYEQYF | TGTGCCAGCAGTATACTAGCGGGAGTCTACGAGCAGTACTTC
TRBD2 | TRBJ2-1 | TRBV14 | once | CASHSAGRARNEQFF | TGTGCCAGCCACTCGGCCGGGAGGGCCAGGAATGAGCAGTTCTTC
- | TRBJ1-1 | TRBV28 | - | CASRFDTRAFF | TGTGCCAGCAGGTTCGACACGAGAGCTTTCTTT
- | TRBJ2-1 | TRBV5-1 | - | CASSRPTDNEQFF | TGCGCCAGCAGCCGGCCGACCGACAATGAGCAGTTCTTC
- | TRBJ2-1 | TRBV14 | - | CASSLVTPTTQQFF | TGTGCCAGCAGCCTGGTCACCCCGACTACTCAGCAGTTCTTC
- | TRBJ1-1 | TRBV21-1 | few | CASSKRGQAEAFF | TGTGCCAGCAGCAAACGGGGACAGGCTGAAGCTTTCTTT
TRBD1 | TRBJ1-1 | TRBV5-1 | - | CASSTSWTGRNTEAFF | TGCGCCAGCAGCACTTCATGGACAGGGAGAAACACTGAAGCTTTCTTT
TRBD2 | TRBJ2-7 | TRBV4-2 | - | CASRIRGDPNEEQYF | TGTGCCAGCAGAATCCGGGGGGACCCGAATGAAGAGCAGTACTTC
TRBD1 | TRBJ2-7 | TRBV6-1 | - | CASRVGTGFASEQYF | TGTGCCAGCCGGGTGGGGACAGGGTTCGCTTCCGAGCAGTACTTC
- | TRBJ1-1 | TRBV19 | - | CASRRDLNTEAFF | TGTGCCAGTAGAAGGGATTTGAACACTGAAGCTTTCTTT
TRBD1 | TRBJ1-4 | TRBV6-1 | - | CASSEPGQRNEKLFF | TGTGCCAGCAGTGAACCGGGACAGCGTAATGAAAAACTGTTTTTT
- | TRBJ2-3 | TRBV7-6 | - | CASSLDGTDTQYF | TGTGCCAGCAGCTTAGACGGGACAGATACGCAGTATTTT
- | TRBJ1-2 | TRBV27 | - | CASSGSGYGYTF | TGTGCCAGCAGCGGCTCGGGGTATGGCTACACCTTC
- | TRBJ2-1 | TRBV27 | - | CASSLRDLYNEQFF | TGTGCCAGCAGTCTCCGGGACTTATACAATGAGCAGTTCTTC
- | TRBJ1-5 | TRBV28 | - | CASSPDRGRDQPQHF | TGTGCCAGCAGTCCCGACCGAGGCCGGGATCAGCCCCAGCATTTT